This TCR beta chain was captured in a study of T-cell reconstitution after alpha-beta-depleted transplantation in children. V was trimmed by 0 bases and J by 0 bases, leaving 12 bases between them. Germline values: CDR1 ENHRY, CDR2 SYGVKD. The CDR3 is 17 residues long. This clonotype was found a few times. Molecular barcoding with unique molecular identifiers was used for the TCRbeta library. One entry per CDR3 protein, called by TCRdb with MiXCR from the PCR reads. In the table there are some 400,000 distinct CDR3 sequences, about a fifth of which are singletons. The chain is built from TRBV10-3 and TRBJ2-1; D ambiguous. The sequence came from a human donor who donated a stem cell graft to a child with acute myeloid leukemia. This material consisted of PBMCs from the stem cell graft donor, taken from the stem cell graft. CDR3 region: CAISESGLVGSYNEQFF. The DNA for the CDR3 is TGTGCCATCAGTGAGTCCGGTTTGGTGGGCTCCTACAATGAGCAGTTCTTC.